This T cell receptor beta chain was profiled in a study of OX40 agonist ivuxolimab in advanced cancers. Study-wide background: The patients received ivuxolimab by intravenous route every 2 weeks at 0.01 to 10 mg/kg. Age averaged 60 years (range roughly 23 to 80), and just over 80% were male. Three partial responders included one hepatocellular carcinoma patient and two cutaneous melanoma patients. Study-wide results and caveats: In general, CD8+ T cells held more expanded clones than CD4+ did, on average.

The table came from immunoSEQ multiplex PCR; TCRdb's copy has only in-frame clones and leaves some out. Of some 100,000 clones listed, about 93% were seen once; the top ten hold about 0.89%. Regarding this clone: Its target is unknown.

This CDR3 contains 14 residues. Germline lookup yields CDR1 LNHDA and CDR2 SQIVND (reference sequence). The V end lost 3 bases, the J end lost 3 bases, and 8 bases lay between the germline ends. The specimen comprised CD4+ or CD8+ T cells sorted from blood, sampled in a trial of the OX40 agonist ivuxolimab. The chain recombines TRBV19 with TRBJ2-2, with a weak D call TRBD1 (5 bases). The sequence was obtained from an adult with an advanced solid tumor such as melanoma, head and neck, liver or kidney cancer. In DNA, the CDR3 is TGTGCCAGTAGTATTGGCAGGGACACCGGGGAGCTGTTTTTT. This translates into CASSIGRDTGELFF.